The 8 T cell receptor beta chains listed next were all sequenced from one sample in a study of graft-versus-host responses after intestinal transplantation. Using immunoSEQ multiplex PCR, the repertoire was profiled, and TCRdb retains in-frame clones only, with some absent. The repertoire holds 43,000 or so clones, roughly 93% seen once, with 4.5% to 7.5% in the top ten. The sequences come from PBMCs, collected 750 to 850 days after a first intestinal transplant, on the day of a second. The source is a human patient who received an intestinal transplant, so some T cells may come from the graft donor.

This sequence joins TRBV2 and TRBJ1-2; D gene ambiguous. This CDR3 region has 14 residues. V lost 2 bases and J lost 0, with 7 bases in between. CDR1 is SNHLY, CDR2 FYNNEI, per germline. The CDR3 nucleotides read TGTGCCAGCAGTGAAATCGGTACTAACTATGGCTACACCTTC. It codes for CASSEIGTNYGYTF. Full variable domain (missing parts from reference TRBV2 and TRBJ1-2): EPEVTQTPSHQVTQMGQEVILRCVPISNHLYFYWYRQILGQKVEFLVSFYNNEISEKSEIFDDQFSVERPDGSNFTLKIRSTKLEDSAMYFCASSEIGTNYGYTFGSGTRLTVV.

The gene calls are TRBV9 and TRBJ1-5; 8 bases are a match to TRBD1. The CDR3 consists of 14 residues. V lost 2 bases, J lost 6 bases, and 4 bases stayed unmatched. Germline V gene lookup returns CDR1 SGDLS and CDR2 YYNGEE. Here the CDR3 DNA reads TGTGCCAGCAGCGTTCAGGGGGCGGGTCAGCCCCAGCATTTT. Protein product: CASSVQGAGQPQHF.

The rearrangement links TRBV6-6 to TRBJ2-1, with D possibly matching TRBD1 (6 bases). Germline CDR1 MNHNY, CDR2 SVGAGI (reference sequence). Trimming took 4 bases from V and 6 from J, leaving 10 bases between them. The CDR3 spans 13 residues. CDR3 region: CASSSDRTNEQFF. DNA for the CDR3: TGTGCCAGCAGTTCAGACAGGACCAATGAGCAGTTCTTC.

The chain links TRBV5-6 to TRBJ2-1; the D is unclear. This CDR3 has 12 amino acids. Germline loops: CDR1 SGHDT, CDR2 YYEEEE. Trimming removed 0 bases at V and 7 bases at J, with 5 bases between. This CDR3 is CASSLVRNEQFF. In DNA form, the CDR3 reads TGTGCCAGCAGCTTGGTAAGGAATGAGCAGTTCTTC.

The chain combines TRBV7-3 with TRBJ2-5; the match to TRBD1 covers 7 bases. The J call may be wrong; the DNA end is better matched by TRBJ2-7. Germline loops: CDR1 SGHTA, CDR2 FQGTGA. The CDR3 runs 14 residues. CDR3 in DNA: TGTGCCAGCAGCTTAACAGGGGGCTTAAACGAGCAGTACTTC. This encodes CASSLTGGLNEQYF.

The J gene is TRBJ2-5, the V gene TRBV7-9, with D unclear. The end of the DNA is better explained by TRBJ2-7, so the J call may be wrong. The germline CDR1 and CDR2 sequences are SEHNR and FQNEAQ (reference sequence). This CDR3 is built from 12 residues. The CDR3 bases are TGTGCCAGCAGCTCGTTAAATCACGAGCAGTACTTC. Its translation: CASSSLNHEQYF.

V is TRBV5-4 and J is TRBJ2-1; 12 nucleotides line up with TRBD1. This CDR3 has 15 amino acids. Germline V gives CDR1 SGHNT, CDR2 YYREEE (reference sequence). The ends lost 5 bases at V and 7 bases at J; junction bases unmatched: 7. CDR3 nucleotides: TGTGCCAGCAGAGGGGGACAGGGGGCACTTAATGAGCAGTTCTTC. It encodes CASRGGQGALNEQFF.

The chain links TRBV7-3 to TRBJ2-1; 10 nucleotides align to TRBD2. This CDR3 is built from 16 residues. The junction had 11 bases not matched to a gene; V was cut back by 4 bases and J by 8 bases. Per the germline V gene, CDR1 is SGHTA and CDR2 is FQGTGA. This CDR3 is CASSSSPSGSRDEQFF. In DNA, the CDR3 is TGTGCCAGCAGCTCCTCTCCTAGCGGGAGTCGCGATGAGCAGTTCTTC.